This passage covers 31 T cell receptor beta chains from one sample sequenced in a study of CD8 T cells in ankylosing spondylitis. Study observations and caveats: Within ankylosing spondylitis blood, a TCR beta motif made up of several highly homologous variants appeared to be characteristic.

No cognate antigen is known for these TCRs. TCRdb reanalysed the 5' RACE reads using MiXCR and keeps one entry per CDR3 protein. The data show fewer than 500,000 distinct CDR3 sequences, approximately 26% seen once. Sequences were obtained from blood, either unsorted or a sorted T cell fraction (not recorded which). These TCRs come from a male donor with ankylosing spondylitis.

This clonotype has a handful of counts. The J gene is TRBJ2-2, the V gene TRBV24-1, with D tentatively TRBD2 (5 bases). Germline V gene lookup returns CDR1 KGHDR and CDR2 SFDVKD. The CDR3 runs 17 residues. Trimming pared 4 bases from V and 4 bases from J, leaving 18 bases between. CDR3 coding DNA: TGTGCCACCAGTGACCTTACTAGGGTTGGAGTCACCGGGGAGCTGTTTTTT. Translation gives CATSDLTRVGVTGELFF.

This rearrangement joins TRBV5-1 to TRBJ2-1, with D possibly TRBD2 on 6 matching bases. The V end was cut by 0 bases, the J end by 7 bases, with 11 bases between. CDR1 and CDR2 from the germline V gene are SGHRS and YFSETQ. The CDR3 runs to 14 residues. Written as DNA, the CDR3 is TGCGCCAGCAGCTTGGCCGGGACTCTTAATGAGCAGTTCTTC. Amino acid sequence: CASSLAGTLNEQFF.

This clonotype appeared a few times. V gene TRBV6-2 or TRBV6-3 combines with J gene TRBJ2-7; D perhaps matches TRBD2 (6 bases). Trimming pared 4 bases from V and 2 bases from J, leaving 15 bases between. Germline CDR1 MNHEY, CDR2 SVGEGT. This CDR3 is built from 15 residues. This CDR3 reads CASSSWGVPPYEQYV. The CDR3 region has the DNA TGTGCCAGCAGTTCCTGGGGGGTCCCCCCCTACGAGCAGTACGTC.

This chain joins TRBV11-2 and TRBJ2-7, with 9 bases aligning to TRBD1. Germline CDR1 is SGHAT and CDR2 is FQNNGV. The length of the CDR3 is 15 residues. The ends lost 7 bases at V and 3 bases at J; junction bases unmatched: 10. DNA for the CDR3: TGTGCCAGCACCGGATCTGTGACAGGGGGCTACGAGCAGTACTTC. Its protein product is CASTGSVTGGYEQYF.

This clonotype occurred a few times. The rearrangement uses TRBV5-1 and TRBJ2-5, with TRBD2 identical over 8 bases. The junction had 18 bases not matched to a gene; V was cut back by 3 bases and J by 5 bases. Germline CDR1 and CDR2: SGHRS and YFSETQ. The length of the CDR3 is 18 residues. The CDR3 sequence is CASSSATLLAGRGETQYF. In DNA, the CDR3 is TGCGCCAGCAGCTCAGCCACCCTCTTAGCGGGAAGGGGGGAGACCCAGTACTTC.

This clonotype appeared a few times. This chain connects TRBV20-1 to TRBJ2-5; TRBD1 agrees at 10 bases. With 6 bases clipped from V and 0 bases from J, the junction kept 4 bases outside the gene matches. Germline values: CDR1 DFQATT, CDR2 SNEGSKA (reference sequence). The CDR3 has 14 residues. CDR3 loop: CSAPGQGDQETQYF. In DNA, the CDR3 is TGCAGTGCCCCAGGACAGGGGGACCAAGAGACCCAGTACTTC.

The CDR3: CASSNRLGPTQYF. The DNA of the CDR3 is TGCGCCAGCAGTAACCGGCTAGGTCCTACGCAGTATTTT. V is TRBV5-1 and J is TRBJ2-3, with D unclear. From germline, CDR1 is SGHRS and CDR2 YFSETQ. V lost 5 bases and J 8 bases, leaving 15 bases between the germline ends. The CDR3 runs 13 residues. Supplemented by reference TRBV5-1 and TRBJ2-3, the full variable domain reads KAGVTQTPRYLIKTRGQQVTLSCSPISGHRSVSWYQQTPGQGLQFLFEYFSETQRNKGNFPGRFSGRQFSNSRSEMNVSTLELGDSALYLCASSNRLGPTQYFGPGTRLTVL.

The V call is TRBV20-1, the J call TRBJ2-1, with TRBD1 identical over 11 bases. The length of the CDR3 is 13 residues. Trimming took 6 bases from V and 5 from J; bases not matched to a gene: 3. Germline V gene lookup returns CDR1 DFQATT and CDR2 SNEGSKA (reference sequence). CDR3 coding DNA: TGCAGTGCGCCGGGACAGGGGGACAATGAGCAGTTCTTC. Protein sequence: CSAPGQGDNEQFF.

J is TRBJ1-1 and V is TRBV5-8; TRBD1 might be the D (5 bases). V gave up 4 bases and J gave up 5 bases, with 15 bases separating them. The CDR3 is made up of 14 amino acids. CDR1 and CDR2 (germline): SGHTS, YDEGEE. The CDR3 region is CASSQPGGSTEAFF. In DNA form, the CDR3 reads TGTGCCAGCAGCCAACCGGGGGGGAGTACTGAAGCTTTCTTT.

The chain joins TRBV9 to TRBJ2-7, with 9 bases lining up with TRBD2. V trimming: 0 bases; J trimming: 5 bases; junction bases outside the gene matches: 12. CDR3 length: 17 residues. The germline V gene encodes CDR1 SGDLS and CDR2 YYNGEE. The CDR3 is CASSVAPGLAGDDEQYF. The CDR3 region has the DNA TGTGCCAGCAGCGTAGCCCCCGGGTTAGCGGGAGACGACGAGCAGTACTTC.

This chain uses TRBV7-9 with TRBJ1-2; TRBD1 matches at 7 bases. CDR3 length: 14 residues. J was trimmed by 0 bases and V by 4 bases; bases with no gene match: 2. The germline CDR1 and CDR2 sequences are SEHNR and FQNEAQ (reference sequence). The CDR3 DNA reads as TGTGCCAGCAGCTCGGACAGGACTAACTATGGCTACACCTTC. Its translation: CASSSDRTNYGYTF.

This chain uses TRBV20-1 with TRBJ2-4; 12 bases match TRBD2. V shed 8 bases, J shed 9 bases, and the junction held 11 bases outside the gene matches. The CDR3 loop spans 14 amino acids. The germline V gene has CDR1 DFQATT and CDR2 SNEGSKA (reference sequence). The CDR3 bases are TGCAGTTACTTGACTAGCGGGAGATTGGGCATTCAGTACTTC. This sequence encodes CSYLTSGRLGIQYF.

This clonotype has a handful of counts. The chain carries TRBV3-1 and TRBJ1-1, with 8 nucleotides matching TRBD1. With V trimmed by 0 bases and J by 2 bases, 8 bases remained unmatched. From germline, CDR1 is LGHDT and CDR2 YNNKEL (reference sequence). The CDR3 is made up of 17 amino acids. The CDR3 spells CASSQDWGGQGNTEAFF. CDR3 in DNA: TGTGCCAGCAGCCAAGATTGGGGCGGACAGGGAAACACTGAAGCTTTCTTT.

The chain uses TRBV9 and TRBJ2-5; 7 bases are a match to TRBD2. This CDR3 is built from 15 residues. J lost 5 bases, V lost 0 bases, and 7 bases had no gene match. Germline V CDR1 and CDR2: SGDLS, YYNGEE. The CDR3 DNA is TGTGCCAGCAGCGTAGACGGGAGGCTGGGGGAGACCCAGTACTTC. Protein product: CASSVDGRLGETQYF.

The CDR3 region is CASSERTENTGELFF. The DNA for the CDR3 is TGTGCCAGCAGTGAACGGACAGAGAACACCGGGGAGCTGTTTTTT. This chain uses TRBV2 with TRBJ2-2, with a tentative D call TRBD1 (6 bases). Germline CDR1 reads SNHLY; CDR2 reads FYNNEI. The CDR3 is made up of 15 amino acids. Trimming pared 2 bases from V and 1 base from J, leaving 8 bases between.

The rearrangement joins TRBV19 to TRBJ2-6, with TRBD1 identical over 12 bases. Germline assignment: CDR1 LNHDA and CDR2 SQIVND (reference sequence). The V gene end was trimmed by 5 bases and the J gene end by 2 bases; junction bases not matched to a gene: 7. The CDR3 consists of 18 residues. For the CDR3, the DNA is TGTGCCAGTAGTTCCCGGGACAGGGGGCGGACTGGGGCCAACGTCCTGACTTTC. This sequence encodes CASSSRDRGRTGANVLTF.

The V and J genes are TRBV7-8 and TRBJ2-5; 7 bases fit TRBD1. CDR1 and CDR2 (germline): SGHVS, FQNEAQ. The CDR3 is 16 amino acids. J was trimmed by 2 bases and V by 7 bases; bases with no gene match: 13. The chain's CDR3 is CASIRGAGGFQETQYF. As DNA, the CDR3 is TGTGCCAGCATTCGAGGGGCAGGGGGTTTTCAAGAGACCCAGTACTTC. Full variable domain (missing parts from reference TRBV7-8 and TRBJ2-5): GAGVSQSPRYKVAKRGQDVALRCDPISGHVSLFWYQQALGQGPEFLTYFQNEAQLDKSGLPSDRFFAERPEGSVSTLKIQRTQQEDSAVYLCASIRGAGGFQETQYFGPGTRLLVL.

The CDR3 DNA follows: TGTGCCAGCAGTACCTCCAGGGGAAGCGAGCAGTACTTC. Protein product: CASSTSRGSEQYF. V and J are TRBV7-6 and TRBJ2-7, with a weak D call TRBD1 (6 bases). Looked up from germline, CDR1 is SGHVS and CDR2 is FNYEAQ. CDR3 length equals 13 residues. V was pared by 6 bases and J by 6 bases, with 15 bases between.

This clonotype was seen a handful of times. The chain has TRBV10-3 and TRBJ2-1, with D tentatively TRBD2 (6 bases). V was clipped by 7 bases and J by 7 bases, with 17 bases between them. This CDR3 has 14 residues. Germline CDR1 ENHRY, CDR2 SYGVKD. The CDR3: CAITRTTMGNEQFF. CDR3 bases: TGTGCCATCACTAGGACTACCATGGGGAATGAGCAGTTCTTC.

In its sample, this clonotype was seen a few times. This chain links TRBV7-2 with TRBJ2-3; D not resolved. V lost 1 base to trimming and J lost 7 bases, with 12 bases between them. The CDR3 spans 14 residues. Germline loops: CDR1 SGHTA, CDR2 FQGNSA. In nucleotides, the CDR3 is TGTGCCAGCAGCTTAGAAGGCTTCGGATATACGCAGTATTTT. Residues: CASSLEGFGYTQYF. The variable domain in full, with the rest retrieved from reference TRBV7-2 and TRBJ2-3, is GAGVSQSPSNKVTEKGKDVELRCDPISGHTALYWYRQSLGQGLEFLIYFQGNSAPDKSGLPSDRFSAERTGGSVSTLTIQRTQQEDSAVYLCASSLEGFGYTQYFGPGTRLTVL.

This clonotype was observed a few times. The CDR3 here is CASSPRAGSYEQYV. The CDR3 region has the DNA TGTGCCAGCTCACCACGGGCGGGATCGTACGAGCAGTACGTC. The chain employs TRBV18 and TRBJ2-7; a possible D gene is TRBD2 (6 bases). The V end lost 1 base, the J end lost 4 bases, and 11 bases lay between the germline ends. This CDR3 comprises 14 residues. Germline V gene sequence: CDR1 KGHSH, CDR2 LQKENI.

This clonotype came up a few times. The J gene is TRBJ1-2, the V gene TRBV7-9; D gene uncertain. Between the trimmed V and J ends, which lost 3 bases and 5 bases, there was a span of 7 bases. The germline gives CDR1 SEHNR, CDR2 FQNEAQ (reference sequence). This CDR3 is built from 12 residues. This chain's CDR3 is CASSLVSYGYTF. The DNA for the CDR3 is TGTGCCAGCAGCTTGGTGTCTTATGGCTACACCTTC.

This clonotype has just a few counts. The rearrangement joins TRBV20-1 to TRBJ2-7, with D possibly being TRBD2 (7 bases). Per the germline V gene, CDR1 is DFQATT and CDR2 is SNEGSKA (reference sequence). Trimming left V 5 bases short and J 13 bases short, with 27 bases between. There are 14 residues in the CDR3. The DNA of the CDR3 is TGCAGTGCTGTCTTGGGGGGGGCTTTTTCCCTGAATTACTTC. Amino acid sequence: CSAVLGGAFSLNYF.

This clonotype was seen a handful of times. The chain has TRBV29-1 and TRBJ2-7; possibly TRBD2 for D (6 bases). Germline V gives CDR1 SQVTM, CDR2 ANQGSEA. The V end lost 3 bases, the J end lost 5 bases, and 14 bases lay between the germline ends. There are 13 residues in the CDR3. The CDR3 DNA follows: TGCAGCGTTGAGTCTCCCGGGGGACACGAGCAGTACGTC. Its translation: CSVESPGGHEQYV.

The J gene is TRBJ2-3, the V gene TRBV5-1; D unclear. The germline CDR1 and CDR2 sequences are SGHRS and YFSETQ. The CDR3 is 15 residues long. V was cut by 0 bases and J by 0 bases, with 8 bases left in between. The CDR3: CASSLVSVSTDTQYF. The CDR3, as DNA: TGCGCCAGCAGCTTGGTATCCGTGAGCACAGATACGCAGTATTTT.

This clonotype has only a few counts. This rearrangement joins TRBV9 to TRBJ1-1; 8 nucleotides align to TRBD1. Germline assignment: CDR1 SGDLS and CDR2 YYNGEE. The CDR3 has 16 amino acids. V was clipped by 5 bases and J by 0 bases; unmatched bases: 9. CDR3 residues: CASSTRQGTLNTEAFF. The CDR3 nucleotides read TGTGCCAGCAGTACCAGACAGGGGACCCTGAACACTGAAGCTTTCTTT.

This clonotype was counted only a few times. The rearrangement uses TRBV3-1 and TRBJ2-7, with TRBD2 matching over 9 bases. The V gene end was trimmed by 0 bases and the J gene end by 2 bases; junction bases not matched to a gene: 5. Germline CDR1 reads LGHDT; CDR2 reads YNNKEL (reference sequence). The CDR3 loop spans 16 amino acids. CDR3 nucleotide sequence: TGTGCCAGCAGCCAAGATTTGCTAGCGGGGACCTACGAGCAGTACTTC. Its protein is CASSQDLLAGTYEQYF.

This chain uses TRBV24-1 with TRBJ2-7; 7 bases are a match to TRBD2. The CDR3 loop spans 14 amino acids. With V trimmed by 9 bases and J by 5 bases, 12 bases remained unmatched. Germline CDR1 reads KGHDR; CDR2 reads SFDVKD. The CDR3 loop is CATPGRHPRNEQYV. The DNA for the CDR3 is TGTGCCACCCCCGGGAGGCACCCTCGGAACGAGCAGTACGTC.

The V gene is TRBV5-8, the J gene TRBJ1-5; 8 bases line up with TRBD1. The CDR3 length is 13 residues. V shed 5 bases, J shed 6 bases, and the junction held 4 bases outside the gene matches. CDR1 and CDR2 (germline): SGHTS, YDEGEE. This CDR3 reads CASRRQGSQPQHF. The CDR3 DNA follows: TGTGCCAGCAGGAGACAGGGGAGTCAGCCCCAGCATTTT.

V gene TRBV6-2 or TRBV6-3 combines with J gene TRBJ2-1, with D perhaps TRBD2 (6 bases). Germline CDR1 is MNHEY and CDR2 is SVGEGT. The CDR3 is 16 residues long. V lost 6 bases and J 9 bases, leaving 24 bases between the germline ends. The CDR3 spells CASSRPAPTSTGEQFF. CDR3 sequence (DNA): TGTGCCAGCAGCCGACCGGCCCCAACTAGCACGGGTGAGCAGTTCTTC.

In this sample, this clonotype turned up a few times. The chain joins TRBV7-6 to TRBJ1-6; D may be TRBD1 (6 bases). V was pared by 2 bases and J by 8 bases, with 10 bases between. The CDR3 covers 14 residues. CDR1 is SGHVS and CDR2 is FNYEAQ in the germline V gene. As DNA, the CDR3 is TGTGCCAGCAGCTTACAGGGGTCGGATTCACCCCTCCACTTT. Translated, it gives CASSLQGSDSPLHF. Supplemented by reference TRBV7-6 and TRBJ1-6, the full variable domain reads GAGVSQSPRYKVTKRGQDVALRCDPISGHVSLYWYRQALGQGPEFLTYFNYEAQQDKSGLPNDRFSAERPEGSISTLTIQRTEQRDSAMYRCASSLQGSDSPLHFGNGTRLTVT.